A selection of T cell receptor beta chains follows, all from one sample in a study of blood T cell repertoires in COVID-19. TCRdb's copy holds only in-frame clones and misses some; the assay was immunoSEQ multiplex PCR. This table holds 200,000 to 250,000 clones, 65% to 85% found once. Sequenced: peripheral blood. These receptors originate from a human donor in a cohort sampled during active COVID-19. Both conserved end residues are part of each CDR3. D genes are given only for firm matches. Size is stated for part of the rows, as once, few or many counts, or as a class when the clone is expanded.

>TRBJ1-1|TRBD1|-|TRBV11-1
TGTGCCAGCAGCCCCTTAGACAGGGGTACTGAAGCTTTCTTT
CASSPLDRGTEAFF
>TRBJ2-7|TRBD2|-|TRBV6-5
TGTGCCAGCAAGGAGCGGGACGGATCCTACGAGCAGTACTTC
CASKERDGSYEQYF
>TRBJ1-6|-|-|TRBV5-8
TGTGCCAGCAGTCGGGAGCGAGGACCCCTCCACTTT
CASSRERGPLHF
>TRBJ1-1|TRBD1|-|TRBV6-5
TGTGCCAGTACCGGGACAGGGGATGCTGAAGCTTTCTTT
CASTGTGDAEAFF
>TRBJ2-6|-|-|TRBV7-8
TGTGCCAGCAGCCCCCTCGGGGGAACTGGGGCCAACGTCCTGACTTTC
CASSPLGGTGANVLTF
>TRBJ1-1|-|-|TRBV18
TGTGCCAGCTCACCATTATTGGGGAAGCGGGGGAACACTGAAGCTTTCTTT
CASSPLLGKRGNTEAFF
>TRBJ1-6|-|-|TRBV7-9
TGTGCCAGCAGCTTAGGTTTCGGTTTTAATTCACCCCTCCACTTT
CASSLGFGFNSPLHF
>TRBJ1-2|-|-|TRBV19
TGTGCCAGTAGCCCTTTCAGGGGAGATCGGTCGACTAACTATGGCTACACCTTC
CASSPFRGDRSTNYGYTF
>TRBJ2-7|TRBD2|-|TRBV6-1
TGTGCCAGCAGTGAGCGGGGGGGCCTTGACGAGCAGTACTTC
CASSERGGLDEQYF
>TRBJ1-6|TRBD1|-|TRBV2
TGTGCCAGCAGGTCCTGGGGGACAGGGAATTCACCCCTCCACTTT
CASRSWGTGNSPLHF
>TRBJ2-2|TRBD2|-|TRBV7-9
TGTGCCAGCAGCCAGGGACTAGCTAACACCGGGGAGCTGTTTTTT
CASSQGLANTGELFF
>TRBJ1-2|TRBD1|-|TRBV28
TGTGCCAGCAAGGTTCGGACAGGGCGCTATGGCTACACCTTC
CASKVRTGRYGYTF
>TRBJ2-5|-|many|TRBV6-5
TGTGCCAGCAGTTACTGGGGCGGTGAGACCCAGTACTTC
CASSYWGGETQYF
>TRBJ2-3|TRBD2|-|TRBV29-1
TGCAGCGTTCCTAGCGGGAACCTTCATCGGGGAGATACGCAGTATTTT
CSVPSGNLHRGDTQYF
>TRBJ1-6|TRBD1|-|TRBV5-5
TGTGCCAGCAGCTCGGGGACAGGCCGCAAAGATTCACCCCTCCACTTT
CASSSGTGRKDSPLHF
>TRBJ2-2|-|-|TRBV10-3
TGTGCCATCAAAGTCCCGGGATCCGACACCGGGGAGCTGTTTTTT
CAIKVPGSDTGELFF
>TRBJ2-4|-|-|TRBV5-8
TGTGCCAGCAGCTCCCCGGGACAAGTAAACATTCAGTACTTC
CASSSPGQVNIQYF
>TRBJ1-1|-|-|TRBV30
TGTGCCTTCCTTAGGCGGGGGGTTAAGGATGAAGCTTTCTTT
CAFLRRGVKDEAFF
>TRBJ2-3|-|once|TRBV9
TGTGCCAGCAGCGTAGGTAGTATAGATACGCAGTATTTT
CASSVGSIDTQYF
>TRBJ1-6|-|-|TRBV5-1
TGCGCCAGCAGATCAAGTCCAGGGCTGGATAATTCACCCCTCCACTTT
CASRSSPGLDNSPLHF
>TRBJ2-5|-|-|TRBV2
TGTGCCAGCAGTGAACAGAGGCCCCAAGAGACCCAGTACTTC
CASSEQRPQETQYF
>TRBJ1-2|-|once|TRBV7-2
TGTGCCAGCAGCTTAAGCAGGGTCAGCTATGGCTACACCTTC
CASSLSRVSYGYTF
>TRBJ2-5|TRBD2|-|TRBV6-5
TGTGCCAGCAGTCCTAGCGGGACACTCCAAGAGACCCAGTACTTC
CASSPSGTLQETQYF
>TRBJ2-2|-|-|TRBV7-2
TGTGCCAGCAGCTTAACGGTCCTGGGGGGGGCCGACGCCGGGGAGCTGTTTTTT
CASSLTVLGGADAGELFF
>TRBJ1-2|TRBD1|-|TRBV4-3
TGCGCCAGCAGCCGACTACAGGGGGCAAACTATGGCTACACCTTC
CASSRLQGANYGYTF
>TRBJ2-2|TRBD1|-|TRBV28
TGTGCCAGCAGCCCCACCCTCGGGACAGCGAACACCGGGGAGCTGTTTTTT
CASSPTLGTANTGELFF
>TRBJ1-6|-|-|TRBV28
TGTGCCAGCAGCTGGTTCGAGACTAATAATTCACCCCTCCACTTT
CASSWFETNNSPLHF
>TRBJ2-7|-|few|TRBV10-3
TGTGCCATCAGTGAGTCCCGTGCTAGGTTGAAGTACTTC
CAISESRARLKYF
>TRBJ1-5|-|-|TRBV28
TGTGCCAGCAGTTTCGCGGGGGCCAATCAGCCCCAGCATTTT
CASSFAGANQPQHF
>TRBJ2-7|TRBD2|-|TRBV7-9
TGTGCCAGCAGCTCGCCGGTAGCGGGAGAGGGTTACGAGCAGTACTTC
CASSSPVAGEGYEQYF
>TRBJ1-3|-|once|TRBV7-9
TGTGCCAGCAGCTTAACAGGCTCTGGAAACACCATATATTTT
CASSLTGSGNTIYF
>TRBJ1-1|-|-|TRBV5-1
TGCGCCAGCAGCTTATCTCGCGGGGGCGAGAACACTGAAGCTTTCTTT
CASSLSRGGENTEAFF
>TRBJ1-2|-|-|TRBV9
TGTGCCAGCAGCGTGCAGGACTATGGCCACACCTTC
CASSVQDYGHTF
>TRBJ2-3|TRBD2|-|TRBV7-2
TGTGCCAGCAGCTCAAGCCTAAGGACTAGCGGGAGGGCCCCCGATACGCAGTATTTT
CASSSSLRTSGRAPDTQYF
>TRBJ2-7|TRBD1|few|TRBV5-6
TGTGCCAGCAGCCCCTATGAGGGACAGGGGTCTTCCTACGAGCAGTACTTC
CASSPYEGQGSSYEQYF
>TRBJ1-4|-|-|TRBV28
TGTGCCAGCAGAAGGTCGGGCGAGGGTAATGAAAAACTGTTTTTT
CASRRSGEGNEKLFF
>TRBJ2-7|-|once|TRBV19
TGTGCCAGTAGTACCTTTAACACTGGACACCCCTACGAGCAGTACTTC
CASSTFNTGHPYEQYF
>TRBJ2-5|TRBD1|-|TRBV25-1
TGTGCCAGCAGTGAATTCTTAGGACAGGGGGCGACAGAGACCCAGTACTTC
CASSEFLGQGATETQYF
>TRBJ2-7|-|-|TRBV5-6
TGTGCCAGCAGCTTTGGGCTATCCTACGAGCAGTACTTC
CASSFGLSYEQYF
>TRBJ2-1|TRBD2|few|TRBV5-1
TGCGCCAGCAGCTTGGGGACTAGGGATTCCAATGAGCAGTTCTTC
CASSLGTRDSNEQFF